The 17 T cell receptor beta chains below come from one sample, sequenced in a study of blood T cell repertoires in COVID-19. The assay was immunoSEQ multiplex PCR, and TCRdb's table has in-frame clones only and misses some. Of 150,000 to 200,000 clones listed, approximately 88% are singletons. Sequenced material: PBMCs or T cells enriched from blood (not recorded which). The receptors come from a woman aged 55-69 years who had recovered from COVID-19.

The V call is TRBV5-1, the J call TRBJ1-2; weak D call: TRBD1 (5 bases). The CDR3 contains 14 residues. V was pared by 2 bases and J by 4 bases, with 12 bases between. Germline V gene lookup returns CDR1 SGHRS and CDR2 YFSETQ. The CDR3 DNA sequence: TGCGCCAGCAGCTTTGAGACAGTTTTCTATGGCTACACCTTC. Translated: CASSFETVFYGYTF.

The chain's CDR3 is CASSLPSGRAGNEQFF. In DNA form, the CDR3 reads TGTGCCAGCAGCTTGCCTAGCGGGAGGGCCGGGAATGAGCAGTTCTTC. The rearrangement joins TRBV7-9 to TRBJ2-1, with 12 nucleotides matching TRBD2. CDR1 SEHNR and CDR2 FQNEAQ come from the germline V gene (reference sequence). V was pared by 3 bases and J by 7 bases, with 7 bases of the junction left unmatched. The CDR3 is 16 residues long.

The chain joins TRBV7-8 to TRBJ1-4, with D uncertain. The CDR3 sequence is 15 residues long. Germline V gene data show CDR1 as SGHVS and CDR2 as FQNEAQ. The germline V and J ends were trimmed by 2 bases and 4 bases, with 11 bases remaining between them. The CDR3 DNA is TGTGCCAGCAGCTTATCAGCAGGCATTAATGAAAAACTGTTTTTT. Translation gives CASSLSAGINEKLFF.

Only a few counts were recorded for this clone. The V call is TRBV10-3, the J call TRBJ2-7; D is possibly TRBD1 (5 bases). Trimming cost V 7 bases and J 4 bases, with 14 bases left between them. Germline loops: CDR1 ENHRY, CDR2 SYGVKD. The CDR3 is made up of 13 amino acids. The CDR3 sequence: CAIKTEHWYEQYF. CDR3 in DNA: TGTGCCATCAAGACAGAGCATTGGTACGAGCAGTACTTC.

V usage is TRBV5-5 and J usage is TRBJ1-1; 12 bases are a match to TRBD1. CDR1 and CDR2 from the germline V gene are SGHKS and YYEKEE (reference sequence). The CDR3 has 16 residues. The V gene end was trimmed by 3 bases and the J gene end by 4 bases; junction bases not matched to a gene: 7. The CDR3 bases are TGTGCCAGCAGCTACGGCCCGGGACAGGGGGCCACTGAAGCTTTCTTT. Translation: CASSYGPGQGATEAFF.

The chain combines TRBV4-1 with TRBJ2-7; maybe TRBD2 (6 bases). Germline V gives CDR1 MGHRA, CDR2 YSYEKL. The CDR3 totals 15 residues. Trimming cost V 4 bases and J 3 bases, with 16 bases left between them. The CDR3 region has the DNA TGCGCCAGCAGCCTCCGGAGGGTGGGGCACTACGAGCAGTACTTC. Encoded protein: CASSLRRVGHYEQYF.

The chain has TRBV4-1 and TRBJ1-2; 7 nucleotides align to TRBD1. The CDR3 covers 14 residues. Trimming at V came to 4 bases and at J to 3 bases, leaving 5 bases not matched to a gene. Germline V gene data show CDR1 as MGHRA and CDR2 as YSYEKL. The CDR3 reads CASSRTQGDYGYTF. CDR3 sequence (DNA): TGCGCCAGCAGCCGCACCCAGGGGGACTATGGCTACACCTTC.

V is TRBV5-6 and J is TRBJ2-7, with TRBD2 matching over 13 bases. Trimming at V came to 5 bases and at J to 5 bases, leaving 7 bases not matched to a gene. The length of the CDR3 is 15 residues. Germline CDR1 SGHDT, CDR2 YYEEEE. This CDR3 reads CASRSTSGRAHEQYF. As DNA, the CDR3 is TGTGCCAGCAGATCCACTAGCGGGAGGGCCCACGAGCAGTACTTC.

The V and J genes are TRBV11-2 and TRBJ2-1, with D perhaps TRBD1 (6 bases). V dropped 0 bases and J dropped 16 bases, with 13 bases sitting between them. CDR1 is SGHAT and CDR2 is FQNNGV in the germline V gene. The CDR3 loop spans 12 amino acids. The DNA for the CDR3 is TGTGCCAGCAGCTTAGAAGGGAACAGGGCCTTCTTC. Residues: CASSLEGNRAFF. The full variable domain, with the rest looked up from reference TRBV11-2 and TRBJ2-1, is EAGVAQSPRYKIIEKRQSVAFWCNPISGHATLYWYQQILGQGPKLLIQFQNNGVVDDSQLPKDRFSAERLKGVDSTLKIQPAKLEDSAVYLCASSLEGNRAFFGPGTRLTVL.

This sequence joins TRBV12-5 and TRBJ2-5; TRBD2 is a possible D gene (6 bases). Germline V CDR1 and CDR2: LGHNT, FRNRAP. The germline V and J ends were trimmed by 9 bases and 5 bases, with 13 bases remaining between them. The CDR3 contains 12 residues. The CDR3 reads CASRAGPETQYF. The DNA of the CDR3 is TGTGCTAGCCGCGCGGGGCCGGAGACCCAGTACTTC.

In DNA form, the CDR3 reads TGTGCCAGCAGCGCAGGGGGGCAGGGGGCGAGTCAGCCCCAGCATTTT. Protein sequence: CASSAGGQGASQPQHF. V is TRBV9 and J is TRBJ1-5, with 8 bases identical to TRBD1. Looked up from germline, CDR1 is SGDLS and CDR2 is YYNGEE. The J segment lost 6 bases and the V segment lost 3 bases, leaving 11 bases of the junction unmatched. The CDR3 is made up of 16 amino acids. Filled out from reference TRBV9 and TRBJ1-5, the complete variable domain reads DSGVTQTPKHLITATGQRVTLRCSPRSGDLSVYWYQQSLDQGLQFLIQYYNGEERAKGNILERFSAQQFPDLHSELNLSSLELGDSALYFCASSAGGQGASQPQHFGDGTRLSIL.

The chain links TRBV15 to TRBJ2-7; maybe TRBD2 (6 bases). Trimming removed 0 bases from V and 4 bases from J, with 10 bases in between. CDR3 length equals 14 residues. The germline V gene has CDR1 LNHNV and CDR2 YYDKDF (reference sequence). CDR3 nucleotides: TGTGCCACCAGCAGAGAGCGGACTAATTACGAGCAGTACTTC. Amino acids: CATSRERTNYEQYF.

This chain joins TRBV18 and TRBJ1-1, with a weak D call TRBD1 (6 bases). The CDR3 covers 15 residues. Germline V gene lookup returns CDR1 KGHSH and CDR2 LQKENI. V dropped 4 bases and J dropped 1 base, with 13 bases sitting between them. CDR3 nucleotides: TGTGCCAGCTCACGTCGACAGGACCCGAACACTGAAGCTTTCTTT. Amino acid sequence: CASSRRQDPNTEAFF.

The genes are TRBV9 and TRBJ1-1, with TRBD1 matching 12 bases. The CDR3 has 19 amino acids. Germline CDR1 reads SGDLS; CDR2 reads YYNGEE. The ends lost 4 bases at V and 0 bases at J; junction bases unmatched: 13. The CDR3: CASSHTAGTGGSLNTEAFF. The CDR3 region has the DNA TGTGCCAGCAGCCATACCGCCGGGACAGGGGGCTCGTTGAACACTGAAGCTTTCTTT.

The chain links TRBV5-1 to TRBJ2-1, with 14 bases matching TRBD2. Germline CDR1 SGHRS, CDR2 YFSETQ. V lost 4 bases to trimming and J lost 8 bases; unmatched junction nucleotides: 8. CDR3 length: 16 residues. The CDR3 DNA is TGCGCCAGCAGCCCCGGACTAGCGGGGGGTGCGGATGAGCAGTTCTTC. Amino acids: CASSPGLAGGADEQFF. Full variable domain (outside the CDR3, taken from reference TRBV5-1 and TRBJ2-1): KAGVTQTPRYLIKTRGQQVTLSCSPISGHRSVSWYQQTPGQGLQFLFEYFSETQRNKGNFPGRFSGRQFSNSRSEMNVSTLELGDSALYLCASSPGLAGGADEQFFGPGTRLTVL.

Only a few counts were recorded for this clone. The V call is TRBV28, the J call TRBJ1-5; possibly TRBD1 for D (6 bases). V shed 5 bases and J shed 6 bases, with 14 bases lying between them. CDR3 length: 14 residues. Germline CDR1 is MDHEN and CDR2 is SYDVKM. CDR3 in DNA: TGTGCCAGCAGTACACGGGTCAGGGGTCAGCCCCAGCATTTT. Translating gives CASSTRVRGQPQHF.

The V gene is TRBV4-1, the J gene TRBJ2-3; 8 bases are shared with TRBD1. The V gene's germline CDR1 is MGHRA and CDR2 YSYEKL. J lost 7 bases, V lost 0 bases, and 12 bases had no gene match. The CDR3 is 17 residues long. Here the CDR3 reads CASSQEAPGQVVYTQYF. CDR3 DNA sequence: TGCGCCAGCAGCCAAGAAGCTCCGGGACAGGTCGTTTATACGCAGTATTTT.